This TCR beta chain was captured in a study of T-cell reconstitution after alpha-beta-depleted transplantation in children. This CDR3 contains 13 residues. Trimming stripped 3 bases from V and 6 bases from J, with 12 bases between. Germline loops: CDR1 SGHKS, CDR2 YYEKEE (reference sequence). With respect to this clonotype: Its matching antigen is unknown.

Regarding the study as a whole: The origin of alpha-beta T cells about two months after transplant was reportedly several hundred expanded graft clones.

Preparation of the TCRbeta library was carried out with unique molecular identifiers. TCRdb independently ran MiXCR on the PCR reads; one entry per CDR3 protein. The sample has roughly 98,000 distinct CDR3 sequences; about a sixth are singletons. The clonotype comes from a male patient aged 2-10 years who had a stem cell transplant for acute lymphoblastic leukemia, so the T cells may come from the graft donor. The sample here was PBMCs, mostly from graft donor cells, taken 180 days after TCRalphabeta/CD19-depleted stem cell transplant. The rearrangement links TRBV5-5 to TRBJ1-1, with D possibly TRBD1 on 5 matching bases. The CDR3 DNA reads TGTGCCAGCAGCTGGGCGGGAGGGGCTGAAGCTTTCTTT. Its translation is CASSWAGGAEAFF.